The rows below give T cell receptor beta chains drawn from one sample of a study of Graves' ophthalmopathy and Graves' hyperthyroidism. From the multiplex PCR reads, TCRdb called clonotypes with MiXCR, one entry per CDR3 protein. The table records more than 300,000 distinct CDR3 sequences, about 18% of them present only once. The sequenced sample consisted of peripheral blood. These receptors all stem from an adult woman with stable Graves' hyperthyroidism. Each CDR3 is given with its conserved first and last residue. A D gene is named only where the DNA matches it firmly. Clone size appears in some rows only: once, few, many, or a class for an expanded clone.

J gene | V gene | clone size | D gene | CDR3 protein | CDR3 DNA
TRBJ1-1 | TRBV6-1 | many | NA | CASRGSAARTEAFF | TGTGCCAGCAGGGGCTCAGCAGCCCGCACTGAAGCTTTCTTT
TRBJ2-7 | TRBV20-1 | many | TRBD2 | CSASDSGRASYEQYF | TGCAGTGCTAGTGATAGCGGGAGGGCCTCCTACGAGCAGTACTTC
TRBJ1-6 | TRBV4-2 | many | TRBD1 | CASTTTGTGVSPLHF | TGTGCCAGCACCACCACCGGGACAGGGGTGTCACCCCTCCACTTT
TRBJ1-1 | TRBV9 | many | NA | CASSPGSQPLMNTEAFF | TGTGCCAGCAGCCCGGGGAGTCAGCCCTTAATGAACACTGAAGCTTTCTTT
TRBJ2-7 | TRBV29-1 | NA | TRBD2 | CSVGLAGATYEQYF | TGCAGCGTTGGACTAGCGGGAGCTACCTACGAGCAGTACTTC
TRBJ2-6 | TRBV15 | many | TRBD1 | CATSSPPTGVSGANVLTF | TGTGCCACCAGCAGTCCCCCGACAGGGGTCTCTGGGGCCAACGTCCTGACTTTC
TRBJ1-1 | TRBV12-3/TRBV12-4 | NA | NA | CASRHRNTEAFF | TGTGCCAGCAGACACAGGAACACTGAAGCTTTCTTT
TRBJ2-2 | TRBV2 | many | TRBD1 | CASGKGTGVTGELFF | TGTGCCAGCGGCAAGGGGACAGGGGTCACCGGGGAGCTGTTTTTT
TRBJ2-2 | TRBV2 | many | NA | CASRRTGTMSNTGELFF | TGTGCCAGCAGGCGGACAGGGACTATGTCGAACACCGGGGAGCTGTTTTTT
TRBJ2-4 | TRBV30 | many | NA | CAWEGILAKNIQYF | TGTGCCTGGGAGGGGATCCTAGCCAAAAACATTCAGTACTTC
TRBJ2-7 | TRBV20-1 | many | TRBD2 | CSADGTSGYEQYF | TGCAGTGCGGACGGGACTAGCGGCTACGAGCAGTACTTC
TRBJ2-7 | TRBV2 | few | TRBD1 | CASSEGPGTDGSEQYF | TGTGCCAGCAGTGAGGGCCCCGGGACAGATGGCTCCGAGCAGTACTTC
TRBJ2-7 | TRBV19 | few | NA | CASSIQGRTEQYF | TGTGCCAGTAGTATCCAGGGACGAACCGAGCAGTACTTC
TRBJ2-1 | TRBV6-5 | NA | TRBD1 | CASSYSPGGTGHNEQFF | TGTGCCAGCAGTTACTCCCCTGGGGGGACAGGTCACAATGAGCAGTTCTTC
TRBJ2-4 | TRBV2 | many | NA | CASSEQKGSLQYF | TGTGCCAGCAGTGAGCAGAAAGGTAGCCTTCAGTACTTC
TRBJ1-1 | TRBV28 | many | TRBD1 | CASSFRRGQGRTEAFF | TGTGCCAGCAGTTTTCGTCGGGGACAGGGGCGCACTGAAGCTTTCTTT
TRBJ2-7 | TRBV28 | many | NA | CASSLLSLVTEQYF | TGTGCCAGCAGTTTATTATCACTAGTTACCGAGCAGTACTTC
TRBJ1-5 | TRBV6-1 | many | NA | CASSMGGLWNQPQHF | TGTGCCAGCAGTATGGGGGGCCTGTGGAATCAGCCCCAGCATTTT
TRBJ2-2 | TRBV2 | NA | NA | CASRGLLNTGELFF | TGTGCCAGCAGGGGACTCTTGAACACCGGGGAGCTGTTTTTT
TRBJ2-7 | TRBV12-3/TRBV12-4 | NA | NA | CASGDGTASYEQYF | TGTGCCAGCGGGGACGGGACCGCCTCCTACGAGCAGTACTTC
TRBJ1-6 | TRBV20-1 | few | TRBD1 | CSARSEQGGNSPLHF | TGCAGTGCTAGGAGTGAACAGGGGGGAAATTCACCCCTCCACTTT
TRBJ1-2 | TRBV29-1 | many | NA | CSVVKGTPTNYGYTF | TGCAGCGTTGTCAAGGGGACCCCAACTAACTATGGCTACACCTTC
TRBJ2-5 | TRBV28 | many | NA | CASSSPLFPGTQYF | TGTGCCAGCAGTTCCCCGTTATTCCCAGGGACCCAGTACTTC
TRBJ2-5 | TRBV4-1 | many | TRBD2 | CASSQGLAGEETQYF | TGCGCCAGCAGCCAAGGACTAGCGGGAGAAGAGACCCAGTACTTC
TRBJ1-2 | TRBV12-3/TRBV12-4 | NA | NA | CASSRQARDYGYTF | TGTGCCAGCAGTCGACAGGCGAGGGACTATGGCTACACCTTC
TRBJ1-3 | TRBV3-1 | many | NA | CASSRQTEGSGNTIYF | TGTGCCAGCAGCCGCCAGACAGAAGGATCTGGAAACACCATATATTTT
TRBJ1-2 | TRBV6-2/TRBV6-3 | many | NA | CASSYTLIPGFGYTF | TGTGCCAGCAGTTACACGCTCATCCCGGGCTTCGGCTACACCTTC